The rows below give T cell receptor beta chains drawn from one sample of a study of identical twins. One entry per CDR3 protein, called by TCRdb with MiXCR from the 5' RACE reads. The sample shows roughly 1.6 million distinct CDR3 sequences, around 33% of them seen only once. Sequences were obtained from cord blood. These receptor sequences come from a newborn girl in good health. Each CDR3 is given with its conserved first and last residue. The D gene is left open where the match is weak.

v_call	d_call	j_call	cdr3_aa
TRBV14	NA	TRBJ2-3	CASSDYPGSLTDTQYF
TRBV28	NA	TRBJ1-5	CASSLPLRGGQHF
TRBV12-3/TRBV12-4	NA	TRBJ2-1	CASSLYYGSYNEQFF
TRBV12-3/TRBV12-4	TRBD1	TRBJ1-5	CASSLWQGDKQPQHF
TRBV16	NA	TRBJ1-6	CASSQFPGKVSPLHF
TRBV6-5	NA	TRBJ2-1	CASSWGSGGAPNEQFF
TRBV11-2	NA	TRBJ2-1	CASSSPRKNPYNEQFF
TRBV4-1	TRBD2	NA	CASSQDKLAVKYNEQYF
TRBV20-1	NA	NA	CSATRSGHYNEQYF
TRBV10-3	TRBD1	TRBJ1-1	CAISEQGTGNTEAFF
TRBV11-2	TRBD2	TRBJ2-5	CASSTRLAQYNEQYF
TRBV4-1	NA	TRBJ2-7	CASSQGVADSYEQYF
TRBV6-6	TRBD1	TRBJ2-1	CASGQETYNEQFF
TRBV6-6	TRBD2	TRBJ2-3	CASSYVGLAGGDTQYF
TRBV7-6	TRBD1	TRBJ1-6	CASSLEGTGYNSPLHF
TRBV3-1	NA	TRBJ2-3	CASSQLLDPADTQYF
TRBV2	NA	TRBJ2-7	CASTNWDTTSYEQYF
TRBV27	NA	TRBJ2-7	CASRARGLDEQYF
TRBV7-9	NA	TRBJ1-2	CASSFSAPHYGYTF
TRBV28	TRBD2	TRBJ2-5	CASRSPRTSGTHPSSQETQYF
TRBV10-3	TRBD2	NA	CAISELSGSSYNEQYF
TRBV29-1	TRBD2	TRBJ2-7	CSVAPGLAGVGYNEQYF
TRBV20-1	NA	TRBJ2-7	CSAPPFDYPGGEQYF
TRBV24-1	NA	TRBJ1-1	CATSDLRGGLYEVVSEAFF
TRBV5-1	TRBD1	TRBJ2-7	CASSSGTGGREQYF
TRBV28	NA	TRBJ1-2	CASSFDYHRSPGLFYGYTF
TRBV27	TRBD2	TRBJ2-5	CASSLSLAGGREQYF
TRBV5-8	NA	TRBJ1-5	CASSLDRKINQPQHF
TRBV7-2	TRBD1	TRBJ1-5	CASSLRPRDRGQPQHF
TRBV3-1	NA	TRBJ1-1	CASSTRGGGEAFF
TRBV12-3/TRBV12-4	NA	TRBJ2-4	CAGSLGPRNIQYF
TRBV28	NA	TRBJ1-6	CASSLYHSPLHF
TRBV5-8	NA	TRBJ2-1	CASRGAGGFDNEQFF
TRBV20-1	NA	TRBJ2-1	CSARVRSRTYNEQFF
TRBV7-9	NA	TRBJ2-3	CASSIRRAASTDTQYF
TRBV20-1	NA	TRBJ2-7	CSATGAEYEQYF
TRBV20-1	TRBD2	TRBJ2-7	CSAKTSGGPHAYFYEQYF
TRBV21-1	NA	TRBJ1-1	CAIRGGAKEADTEAFF
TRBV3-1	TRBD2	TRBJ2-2	CASSQPGLSGTGELFF
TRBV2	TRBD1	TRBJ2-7	CASSGTGGEQYF